The clone carrying this TCR beta chain has ten or more counts. There are 17 residues in the CDR3. TCRdb ran MiXCR on the 5' RACE reads and lists one entry per CDR3 protein. The sample holds 35,000 to 45,000 distinct CDR3 sequences, almost 7.5% seen once. The data were obtained in a study of neurological immune-mediated disorders. The sample consisted of PBMCs. The origin of this receptor is a woman between 35 and 50 years old in good health. This rearrangement joins TRBV21-1 to TRBJ1-5; the table's D gene call, TRBD1, was not cross checked with the DNA. TRBV21-1 is a documented pseudogene. This CDR3 is CASSKALYRRGNQPQHF. The CDR3 DNA follows: TGTGCCAGCAGCAAAGCGCTATATCGCAGGGGGAATCAGCCCCAGCATTTT.